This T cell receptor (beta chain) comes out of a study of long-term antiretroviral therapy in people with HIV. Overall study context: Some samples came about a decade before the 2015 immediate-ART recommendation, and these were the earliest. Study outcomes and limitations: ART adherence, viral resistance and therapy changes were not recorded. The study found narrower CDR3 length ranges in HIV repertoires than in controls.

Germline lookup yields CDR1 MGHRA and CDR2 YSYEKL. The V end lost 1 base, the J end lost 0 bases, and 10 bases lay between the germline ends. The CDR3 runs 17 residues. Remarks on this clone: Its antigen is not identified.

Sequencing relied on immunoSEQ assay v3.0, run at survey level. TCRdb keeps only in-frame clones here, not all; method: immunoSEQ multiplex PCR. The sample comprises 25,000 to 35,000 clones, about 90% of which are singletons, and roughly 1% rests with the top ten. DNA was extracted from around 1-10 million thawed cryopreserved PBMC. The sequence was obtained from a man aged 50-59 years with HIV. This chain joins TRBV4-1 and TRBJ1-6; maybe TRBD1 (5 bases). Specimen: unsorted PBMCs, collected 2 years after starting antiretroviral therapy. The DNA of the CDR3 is TGCGCCAGCAGCCAAGTCCGGGGGAGCTCCTATAATTCACCCCTCCACTTT. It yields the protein CASSQVRGSSYNSPLHF.